This T cell receptor beta chain was sequenced during a study of regulatory T cells in long-lasting Graves disease. The study's findings and limits: Repertoires from persistent disease leaned toward TRBV28, TRBJ1-2 and TRBJ2-5.

About this clonotype itself: Its cognate antigen is unknown.

The time point was: persistent/refractory GD, antithyroid drugs over 5 years with positive TRAb. PBMC-derived RNA was used for the TCR library. Graves' disease diagnosis used American Thyroid Association guidelines. The authors drew patients from an endocrinology department in Xi'an, China. Trimming took 8 bases from V and 5 from J, leaving 7 bases between them. The germline CDR1 and CDR2 sequences are WSHSY and SAAADI. The CDR3 spans 10 residues. The TCR beta library used iRepertoire HTBI primers with Arm-PCR amplification of CDR3. TCRdb processed the multiplex PCR reads anew with MiXCR; each CDR3 protein has one entry. Counted here are 600,000 to 850,000 distinct CDR3 sequences, roughly 30% occurring once; the ten biggest clones make up around 42%.

The sequencing here drew on peripheral blood mononuclear cells (PBMCs), taken when the disease was refractory, from a patient treated with antithyroid drugs. The genes are TRBV10-2 and TRBJ2-7, with D unclear. This TCR was sampled from a female donor with Graves disease. CDR3 amino acids: CASQSHEQYF. The DNA for the CDR3 is TGCGCCAGCCAGAGCCACGAGCAGTACTTC.